These 20 T cell receptor beta chains came from one sample sequenced in a study of PD-1 blockade in classical Hodgkin lymphoma. Specified time point: cycle 4 day 1 (C4D1), after more than five weeks of nivolumab. Every one of the patients relapsed after autologous stem cell transplantation (brentuximab vedotin exposure was variable). Here immunoSEQ multiplex PCR was the method, and the copy in TCRdb shows in-frame clones only, minus some. The data hold roughly 100,000 clones, with approximately 89% observed a single time. Here the sequenced sample was peripheral blood mononuclear cells (PBMCs), taken before the fourth cycle of nivolumab. All receptors come from a human donor with classical Hodgkin lymphoma.

The V call is TRBV2, the J call TRBJ1-5; 9 nucleotides match TRBD1. From germline, CDR1 is SNHLY and CDR2 FYNNEI. The CDR3 has 14 residues. The J segment lost 2 bases and the V segment lost 5 bases, leaving 1 base of the junction unmatched. The CDR3 protein is CASSWDRGNQPQHF. The CDR3 DNA is TGTGCCAGCAGTTGGGACAGGGGCAATCAGCCCCAGCATTTT.

V and J are TRBV28 and TRBJ2-3, with no clear D. V lost 3 bases and J 4 bases, leaving 11 bases between the germline ends. Germline V gene lookup returns CDR1 MDHEN and CDR2 SYDVKM. This CDR3 is built from 14 residues. The CDR3 nucleotides are TGTGCCAGCAGTTTGTCAGTAGAAGCAGATACGCAGTATTTT. Encoded protein: CASSLSVEADTQYF.

The chain links TRBV7-9 to TRBJ2-1; 9 bases fit TRBD2. This CDR3 contains 15 residues. Germline CDR1 and CDR2: SEHNR and FQNEAQ (reference sequence). V shed 6 bases, J shed 4 bases, and the junction held 7 bases outside the gene matches. The CDR3 loop reads CASSAPAGGYNEQFF. The CDR3 DNA reads as TGTGCCAGCAGTGCGCCGGCGGGAGGGTACAATGAGCAGTTCTTC. The full variable domain, its missing parts supplied by reference TRBV7-9 and TRBJ2-1, is DTGVSQNPRHKITKRGQNVTFRCDPISEHNRLYWYRQTLGQGPEFLTYFQNEAQLEKSRLLSDRFSAERPKGSFSTLEIQRTEQGDSAMYLCASSAPAGGYNEQFFGPGTRLTVL.

V is TRBV28 and J is TRBJ2-7, with 11 bases that match TRBD2. Germline trimming cut 7 bases from V and 2 bases from J; bases unmatched to any gene: 4. Germline V gene lookup returns CDR1 MDHEN and CDR2 SYDVKM. The CDR3 length is 14 residues. CDR3 region: CASKLAGGTYEQYF. Written as DNA, the CDR3 is TGTGCCAGCAAGCTAGCGGGAGGCACCTACGAGCAGTACTTC. Variable domain in full (rest from reference TRBV28 and TRBJ2-7): DVKVTQSSRYLVKRTGEKVFLECVQDMDHENMFWYRQDPGLGLRLIYFSYDVKMKEKGDIPEGYSVSREKKERFSLILESASTNQTSMYLCASKLAGGTYEQYFGPGTRLTVT.

This chain uses TRBV28 with TRBJ2-1, with 12 nucleotides matching TRBD2. Germline V gene lookup returns CDR1 MDHEN and CDR2 SYDVKM. The CDR3 consists of 16 residues. Trimming removed 4 bases from V and 7 bases from J; junction bases left unmatched: 8. CDR3 nucleotides: TGTGCCAGCAGTTATACCTCTAGCGGGAGGGCTAATGAGCAGTTCTTC. Its protein is CASSYTSSGRANEQFF. The full variable domain, rest sourced from reference TRBV28 and TRBJ2-1, is DVKVTQSSRYLVKRTGEKVFLECVQDMDHENMFWYRQDPGLGLRLIYFSYDVKMKEKGDIPEGYSVSREKKERFSLILESASTNQTSMYLCASSYTSSGRANEQFFGPGTRLTVL.

This sequence joins TRBV2 and TRBJ1-2, with TRBD1 identical over 8 bases. Germline trimming cut 7 bases from V and 4 bases from J; bases unmatched to any gene: 23. Germline CDR1 SNHLY, CDR2 FYNNEI. This CDR3 is 19 amino acids long. CDR3 sequence reads: CASTPTPRGQGWSSYGYTF. The CDR3 nucleotides read TGTGCCAGCACCCCCACCCCACGAGGACAGGGTTGGAGTAGCTATGGCTACACCTTC.

The chain links TRBV10-1 to TRBJ1-1; D is undetermined. In germline, CDR1 is WNHNN, CDR2 SYGVQD (reference sequence). The CDR3 is made up of 13 amino acids. Between the trimmed V and J ends, which lost 2 bases and 8 bases, there was a span of 12 bases. The CDR3 loop is CASSERWGKEAFF. CDR3 nucleotide sequence: TGCGCCAGCAGTGAGCGTTGGGGTAAGGAAGCTTTCTTT.

V usage is TRBV30 and J usage is TRBJ1-3; D remains unclear. The germline gives CDR1 GTSNPN, CDR2 SVGIG (reference sequence). V gave up 0 bases and J gave up 3 bases, with 9 bases separating them. CDR3 length: 14 residues. For the CDR3, the DNA is TGTGCCTGGAGTGTACTAGATAATGGAAACACCATATATTTT. Translated: CAWSVLDNGNTIYF. The whole variable domain, filled in from reference TRBV30 and TRBJ1-3, reads SQTIHQWPATLVQPVGSPLSLECTVEGTSNPNLYWYRQAAGRGLQLLFYSVGIGQISSEVPQNLSASRPQDRQFILSSKKLLLSDSGFYLCAWSVLDNGNTIYFGEGSWLTVV.

This clone has a handful of counts. V is TRBV25-1 and J is TRBJ1-5, with a possible D match to TRBD1 (6 bases). CDR1 and CDR2 from the germline V gene are MGHDK and SYGVNS. V was shortened by 1 base and J by 10 bases, with 11 bases between the two germline ends. This CDR3 is built from 13 residues. This CDR3 is CASSELGDTPQHF. As DNA, the CDR3 is TGTGCCAGCAGTGAATTGGGGGACACTCCCCAGCATTTT.

The chain carries TRBV4-1 and TRBJ1-2; the match to TRBD1 covers 9 bases. CDR1 and CDR2 from the germline V gene are MGHRA and YSYEKL. V lost 5 bases to trimming and J lost 5 bases; unmatched junction nucleotides: 15. The CDR3 loop spans 17 amino acids. CDR3 sequence reads: CASSSRDRDLGGYGYTF. As DNA, the CDR3 is TGCGCCAGCAGCTCACGGGACAGGGATCTAGGGGGGTATGGCTACACCTTC.

The V gene is TRBV29-1, the J gene TRBJ2-3; D ambiguous. The CDR3 sequence is 10 residues long. CDR1 and CDR2 from the germline V gene are SQVTM and ANQGSEA. The germline V and J ends were trimmed by 4 bases and 3 bases, with 2 bases remaining between them. CDR3 residues: CSVATDTQYF. The CDR3 DNA is TGCAGCGTTGCGACAGATACGCAGTATTTT.

The CDR3 spells CASSIGGQMTEQYF. In DNA form, the CDR3 reads TGTGCCAGTAGTATTGGGGGACAGATGACTGAGCAGTACTTC. This chain connects TRBV19 to TRBJ2-7; 7 nucleotides match TRBD1. Germline values: CDR1 LNHDA, CDR2 SQIVND (reference sequence). There are 14 residues in the CDR3. Trimming removed 3 bases from V and 7 bases from J; junction bases left unmatched: 9. The variable domain in full, with the rest retrieved from reference TRBV19 and TRBJ2-7, is DGGITQSPKYLFRKEGQNVTLSCEQNLNHDAMYWYRQDPGQGLRLIYYSQIVNDFQKGDIAEGYSVSREKKESFPLTVTSAQKNPTAFYLCASSIGGQMTEQYFGPGTRLTVT.

As DNA, the CDR3 is TGCGCCAGCAGCGCAGGACAGTCCGGTTATACTGAAGCTTTCTTT. Protein product: CASSAGQSGYTEAFF. The chain couples TRBV4-1 to TRBJ1-1, with D tentatively TRBD1 (6 bases). The CDR3 is made up of 15 amino acids. Per the germline V gene, CDR1 is MGHRA and CDR2 is YSYEKL. V lost 5 bases to trimming and J lost 5 bases, with 18 bases between them.

V gene TRBV14 combines with J gene TRBJ2-7, with TRBD1 identical over 7 bases. V trimming: 4 bases; J trimming: 1 base; junction bases outside the gene matches: 10. The CDR3 is 16 residues long. CDR1 is SGHDN and CDR2 is FVKESK in the germline V gene. The CDR3 DNA sequence: TGTGCCAGCAGCCGTTTAGGGCAGGGGGAGTCCTACGAGCAGTACTTC. Translating gives CASSRLGQGESYEQYF. Full variable domain (outside the CDR3, taken from reference TRBV14 and TRBJ2-7): EAGVTQFPSHSVIEKGQTVTLRCDPISGHDNLYWYRRVMGKEIKFLLHFVKESKQDESGMPNNRFLAERTGGTYSTLKVQPAELEDSGVYFCASSRLGQGESYEQYFGPGTRLTVT.

This clone was seen a handful of times. The chain couples TRBV19 to TRBJ1-1; D is undetermined. CDR1 is LNHDA and CDR2 is SQIVND in the germline V gene (reference sequence). Trimming removed 6 bases at V and 1 base at J, with 6 bases between. This CDR3 spans 12 amino acids. CDR3 nucleotide sequence: TGTGCCAGTAGGGGAGGGAACACTGAAGCTTTCTTT. It codes for CASRGGNTEAFF.

V is TRBV5-1 and J is TRBJ2-5; D is unclear. Germline V gene lookup returns CDR1 SGHRS and CDR2 YFSETQ. V gave up 0 bases and J gave up 4 bases, with 10 bases separating them. The CDR3 spans 14 residues. The CDR3 here is CASSLGRLIETQYF. The CDR3, as DNA: TGCGCCAGCAGCTTGGGCAGACTTATAGAGACCCAGTACTTC.

J is TRBJ2-7 and V is TRBV28, with unresolved D. CDR3 length equals 14 residues. Germline loops: CDR1 MDHEN, CDR2 SYDVKM. The V end lost 6 bases, the J end lost 0 bases, and 12 bases lay between the germline ends. The CDR3 sequence: CASRPLISSYEQYF. The CDR3 nucleotides read TGTGCCAGCAGACCCTTGATCTCCTCCTACGAGCAGTACTTC.

The chain recombines TRBV11-2 with TRBJ1-1; no clear D gene. Germline CDR1 SGHAT, CDR2 FQNNGV. V was pared by 1 base and J by 0 bases, with 3 bases between. The CDR3 runs to 13 residues. The CDR3 DNA reads as TGTGCCAGCAGCTTAGTCATGAACACTGAAGCTTTCTTT. Translated: CASSLVMNTEAFF.

V usage is TRBV18 and J usage is TRBJ2-7; 9 bases map to TRBD1. Germline V lookup: CDR1 KGHSH, CDR2 LQKENI. The CDR3 has 15 residues. The V and J ends lost 5 bases and 7 bases, in that order; junction bases with no gene match: 12. The CDR3 spells CASSSPGTGSREQYF. CDR3 nucleotides: TGTGCCAGCTCAAGCCCCGGGACAGGGTCGAGGGAGCAGTACTTC.

The chain links TRBV5-1 to TRBJ1-4; TRBD1 aligns across 8 bases. Germline trimming cut 4 bases from V and 7 bases from J; bases unmatched to any gene: 9. The CDR3 contains 15 residues. Germline V gene data show CDR1 as SGHRS and CDR2 as YFSETQ. The CDR3 DNA is TGCGCCAGCAGCGGGGGACAGGCGGGAGCTGAAAAACTGTTTTTT. This encodes CASSGGQAGAEKLFF.